The clone carrying this T cell receptor (beta chain) was counted a few times. CDR1 and CDR2 from the germline V gene are LGHDT and YNNKEL (reference sequence). The V and J ends lost 8 bases and 4 bases, in that order; junction bases with no gene match: 3. The CDR3 spans 13 residues. The sample comes from a study of blood T cell repertoires in COVID-19. Produced via immunoSEQ multiplex PCR; TCRdb's table is partial and in-frame only. The repertoire holds fewer than 300,000 clones, with around four fifths as singletons. Source material: peripheral blood. V gene TRBV3-1 (or the pseudogene TRBV3-2) combines with J gene TRBJ2-1; TRBD1 matches 9 bases. The TCR was taken from a man of 80 years or more with acute or convalescent COVID-19. CDR3 residues: CASAGQGYNEQFF. CDR3 sequence (DNA): TGTGCCAGCGCGGGACAGGGATACAATGAGCAGTTCTTC.